A single sample gave rise to the 17 T cell receptor beta chains below, sequenced in a study of T cell responses to AZD1222 COVID-19 vaccine. Clones were read by immunoSEQ multiplex PCR, and TCRdb kept only the in-frame ones, dropping some. The sample lists about 120,000 clones; roughly 88% were seen once. Sequences were derived from peripheral blood, sampled on day 0 of AZD1222 vaccination. These receptors were obtained from an adult in good health.

This chain links TRBV13 with TRBJ2-5; no clear D. CDR1 is PRHDT and CDR2 is FYEKMQ in the germline V gene (reference sequence). The CDR3 spans 16 residues. Trimming shortened V by 4 bases and J by 1 base, and 16 bases separated the two germline ends. The CDR3 DNA sequence: TGTGCCAGCAGCTCTTCCGCCTCGAAGAGCCAAGAGACCCAGTACTTC. Encoded protein: CASSSSASKSQETQYF. Supplemented by reference TRBV13 and TRBJ2-5, the full variable domain reads AAGVIQSPRHLIKEKRETATLKCYPIPRHDTVYWYQQGPGQDPQFLISFYEKMQSDKGSIPDRFSAQQFSDYHSELNMSSLELGDSALYFCASSSSASKSQETQYFGPGTRLLVL.

The CDR3 region has the DNA TGCGCCAGCGGACAAGAGGGGACAGGGGTCAACTATGGCTACACCTTC. Protein product: CASGQEGTGVNYGYTF. The chain has TRBV4-3 and TRBJ1-2; 10 bases fit TRBD1. J gave up 2 bases and V 8 bases, and 11 bases lay outside the gene matches. The CDR3 loop spans 16 amino acids. The germline V gene has CDR1 LGHNA and CDR2 YSLEER.

The chain couples TRBV25-1 to TRBJ1-4, with D possibly TRBD1 on 5 matching bases. In germline, CDR1 is MGHDK, CDR2 SYGVNS. The germline V and J ends were trimmed by 3 bases and 5 bases, with 13 bases remaining between them. This CDR3 has 15 residues. CDR3 in amino acids: CASSDSPGRNEKLFF. CDR3 DNA: TGTGCCAGCAGTGATTCGCCAGGGAGGAATGAAAAACTGTTTTTT.

V and J are TRBV6-4 and TRBJ2-7; D is undetermined. V lost 7 bases, J lost 1 base, and 17 bases lay in between. The CDR3 covers 15 residues. Germline values: CDR1 MRHNA, CDR2 SNTAGT. The chain's CDR3 is CASKSGRQGSYEQYF. The CDR3 nucleotides read TGTGCCAGCAAATCGGGCAGGCAAGGGTCCTACGAGCAGTACTTC.

The chain links TRBV3-1 (or the pseudogene TRBV3-2) to TRBJ2-2; no reliable D call. CDR3 length: 16 amino acids. The germline V gene has CDR1 LGHDT and CDR2 YNNKEL (reference sequence). V lost 1 base and J lost 0, with 9 bases in between. This CDR3 reads CASSQVGGANTGELFF. The CDR3 DNA is TGTGCCAGCAGCCAAGTAGGCGGCGCGAACACCGGGGAGCTGTTTTTT.

This clone occurred a few times. The rearrangement joins TRBV9 to TRBJ2-1, with TRBD1 identical over 9 bases. Losses at the gene ends were 3 bases for V and 4 bases for J; bases not matched to a gene: 8. This CDR3 comprises 16 residues. The germline V gene encodes CDR1 SGDLS and CDR2 YYNGEE. Here the CDR3 reads CASSGLTGGAYNEQFF. The CDR3, as DNA: TGTGCCAGCAGCGGACTAACAGGGGGCGCATACAATGAGCAGTTCTTC.

The chain recombines TRBV4-3 with TRBJ2-3; TRBD2 is a possible D gene (6 bases). The CDR3 has 19 amino acids. The germline V gene encodes CDR1 LGHNA and CDR2 YSLEER. Trimming left V 6 bases short and J 2 bases short, with 27 bases between. The CDR3 region is CASRPPSPPAGQNTDTQYF. In DNA, the CDR3 is TGCGCCAGCAGACCCCCCTCTCCCCCAGCGGGTCAGAACACAGATACGCAGTATTTT.

V and J are TRBV7-3 and TRBJ1-4; D might be TRBD1 (5 bases). The CDR3 is made up of 16 amino acids. V was shortened by 5 bases and J by 2 bases, with 15 bases between the two germline ends. CDR1 SGHTA and CDR2 FQGTGA come from the germline V gene. In DNA form, the CDR3 reads TGTGCCAGCAGCCCGGGACCGTCCAATACTAATGAAAAACTGTTTTTT. Its translation: CASSPGPSNTNEKLFF.

The rearrangement joins TRBV6-4 to TRBJ2-2; the match to TRBD2 covers 8 bases. Germline CDR1 and CDR2: MRHNA and SNTAGT. This CDR3 comprises 14 residues. V gave up 9 bases and J gave up 3 bases; unmatched junction bases: 6. The CDR3 here is CARSRGGDTGELFF. In DNA, the CDR3 is TGTGCCAGATCCCGGGGGGGAGACACCGGGGAGCTGTTTTTT.

This clone appeared once. The genes are TRBV5-1 and TRBJ2-1; D remains ambiguous. Germline-derived CDR1 and CDR2 are SGHRS and YFSETQ. The length of the CDR3 is 15 residues. V was cut by 0 bases and J by 4 bases, with 11 bases left in between. The CDR3 loop is CASSLESYTYNEQFF. CDR3 sequence (DNA): TGCGCCAGCAGCTTGGAGTCCTACACTTACAATGAGCAGTTCTTC. Combining the CDR3 with reference TRBV5-1 and TRBJ2-1 gives the whole variable domain KAGVTQTPRYLIKTRGQQVTLSCSPISGHRSVSWYQQTPGQGLQFLFEYFSETQRNKGNFPGRFSGRQFSNSRSEMNVSTLELGDSALYLCASSLESYTYNEQFFGPGTRLTVL.

This chain joins TRBV6-1 and TRBJ1-4, with D possibly being TRBD1 (6 bases). V was trimmed by 4 bases and J by 3 bases, leaving 15 bases between them. CDR1 is MNHNS and CDR2 is SASEGT in the germline V gene. The CDR3 contains 16 residues. CDR3 sequence: CASSGAQGLANEKLFF. In DNA, the CDR3 is TGTGCCAGCAGTGGGGCCCAGGGGCTTGCTAATGAAAAACTGTTTTTT.

This chain uses TRBV4-2 with TRBJ1-6; tentative D call: TRBD1 (5 bases). The V gene's germline CDR1 is LGHNA and CDR2 YNFKEQ. Trimming cost V 0 bases and J 10 bases, with 16 bases left between them. The CDR3 consists of 16 residues. The CDR3 region is CASSQDWTSPASPLHF. In DNA, the CDR3 is TGTGCCAGCAGCCAAGACTGGACATCGCCGGCATCACCCCTCCACTTT.

This chain links TRBV7-9 with TRBJ1-2, with D tentatively TRBD1 (6 bases). CDR3 length: 14 residues. V shed 1 base and J shed 5 bases, with 11 bases lying between them. The germline V gene encodes CDR1 SEHNR and CDR2 FQNEAQ (reference sequence). Here the CDR3 reads CASSLGTATYGYTF. As DNA, the CDR3 is TGTGCCAGCAGCTTAGGGACAGCCACATATGGCTACACCTTC.

The V and J genes are TRBV4-2 and TRBJ1-5, with 8 bases lining up with TRBD1. The CDR3 is 15 residues long. Germline loops: CDR1 LGHNA, CDR2 YNFKEQ. The J segment lost 1 base and the V segment lost 3 bases, leaving 2 bases of the junction unmatched. The DNA for the CDR3 is TGTGCCAGCAGCCAGACAGGGGAAAGCAATCAGCCCCAGCATTTT. Its protein product is CASSQTGESNQPQHF.

This chain joins TRBV19 and TRBJ1-6, with D unclear. CDR3 length equals 14 residues. CDR1 and CDR2 (germline): LNHDA, SQIVND (reference sequence). Trimming cost V 8 bases and J 2 bases, with 10 bases left between them. In DNA form, the CDR3 reads TGTGCCAGTGTGGAAAGTACCTATAATTCACCCCTCCACTTT. It codes for CASVESTYNSPLHF.

This clone showed up just once. The chain carries TRBV18 and TRBJ1-1; no firm D call. In germline, CDR1 is KGHSH, CDR2 LQKENI. The CDR3 runs 13 residues. The V gene lost 2 bases and the J gene lost 2 bases, with 6 bases spanning the gap. CDR3: CASSPGHNTEAFF. CDR3 DNA: TGTGCCAGCTCACCAGGGCATAACACTGAAGCTTTCTTT.

This chain links TRBV7-9 with TRBJ2-2, with a tentative D call TRBD2 (5 bases). This CDR3 contains 14 residues. The V end was cut by 1 base, the J end by 6 bases, with 9 bases between. The germline V gene has CDR1 SEHNR and CDR2 FQNEAQ (reference sequence). The CDR3 protein is CASSLVVGAGELFF. In DNA, the CDR3 is TGTGCCAGCAGCTTAGTAGTGGGAGCCGGGGAGCTGTTTTTT.